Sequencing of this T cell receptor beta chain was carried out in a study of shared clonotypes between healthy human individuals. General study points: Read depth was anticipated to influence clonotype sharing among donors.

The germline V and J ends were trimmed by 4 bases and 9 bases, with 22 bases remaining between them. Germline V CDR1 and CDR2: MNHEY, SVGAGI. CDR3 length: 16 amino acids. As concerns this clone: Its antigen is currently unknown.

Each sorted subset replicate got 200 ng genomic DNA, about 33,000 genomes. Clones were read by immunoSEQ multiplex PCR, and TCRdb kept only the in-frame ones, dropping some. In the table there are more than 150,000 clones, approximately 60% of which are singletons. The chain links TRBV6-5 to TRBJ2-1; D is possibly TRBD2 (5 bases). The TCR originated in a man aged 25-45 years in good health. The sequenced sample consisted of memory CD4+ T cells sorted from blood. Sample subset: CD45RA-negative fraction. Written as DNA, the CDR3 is TGTGCCAGCAGTTCCCTACTCAGATTAGCGTTTGGTGAGCAGTTCTTC. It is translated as CASSSLLRLAFGEQFF.